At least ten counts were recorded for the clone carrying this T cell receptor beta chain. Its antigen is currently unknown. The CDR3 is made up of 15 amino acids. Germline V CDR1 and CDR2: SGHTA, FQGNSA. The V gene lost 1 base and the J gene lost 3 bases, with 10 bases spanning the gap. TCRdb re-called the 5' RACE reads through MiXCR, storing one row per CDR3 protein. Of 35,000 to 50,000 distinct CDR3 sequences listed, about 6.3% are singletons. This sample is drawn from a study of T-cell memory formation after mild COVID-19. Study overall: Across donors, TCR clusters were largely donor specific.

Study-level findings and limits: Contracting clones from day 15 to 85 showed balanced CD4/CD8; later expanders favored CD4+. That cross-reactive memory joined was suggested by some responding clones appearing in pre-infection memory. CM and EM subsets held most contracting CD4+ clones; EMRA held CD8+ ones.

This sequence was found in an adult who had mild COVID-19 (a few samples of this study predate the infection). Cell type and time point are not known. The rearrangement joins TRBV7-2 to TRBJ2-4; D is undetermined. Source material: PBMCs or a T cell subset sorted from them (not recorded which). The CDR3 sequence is CASSLVSGFKNIQYF. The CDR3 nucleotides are TGTGCCAGCAGCTTAGTCTCTGGTTTCAAAAACATTCAGTACTTC.